A single sample is the source of the 23 T cell receptor beta chains below, sequenced in a study of identical twins. In TCRdb, the 5' RACE reads were re-called with MiXCR into one record per CDR3 protein. The sample contains 690,000 or so distinct CDR3 sequences, 6% to 6.5% of which appear only once. The sample taken for sequencing was naive T cells sorted from blood. These receptors were obtained from a man between 18 and 35 years old in good health.

This sequence joins TRBV11-2 and TRBJ2-4; D is undetermined. Germline V CDR1 and CDR2: SGHAT, FQNNGV. V was cut by 1 base and J by 7 bases, with 8 bases left in between. The CDR3 spans 13 residues. CDR3 region: CASSLGRVNIQYF. Here the CDR3 DNA reads TGTGCCAGCAGCTTAGGAAGAGTCAACATTCAGTACTTC.

This clonotype was seen more than once but under ten times. The rearrangement joins TRBV29-1 to TRBJ2-3; TRBD2 matches 8 bases. Germline CDR1 SQVTM, CDR2 ANQGSEA. This CDR3 comprises 16 residues. The J segment lost 4 bases and the V segment lost 6 bases, leaving 15 bases of the junction unmatched. CDR3 nucleotide sequence: TGCAGCGTCCGACCGATTAACGGGAGGGCCGCAGATACGCAGTATTTT. It is translated as CSVRPINGRAADTQYF.

This clonotype was counted between two and nine times. This chain uses TRBV4-3 with TRBJ2-1; perhaps TRBD2 as D (6 bases). From germline, CDR1 is LGHNA and CDR2 YSLEER. This CDR3 has 17 residues. The V gene lost 2 bases and the J gene lost 5 bases, with 19 bases spanning the gap. CDR3 loop: CASSQPGPEGFHNEQFF. Here the CDR3 DNA reads TGCGCCAGCAGCCAACCTGGACCGGAGGGGTTTCACAATGAGCAGTTCTTC.

The V gene is TRBV9, the J gene TRBJ2-5, with unresolved D. The V gene's germline CDR1 is SGDLS and CDR2 YYNGEE. This CDR3 is built from 15 residues. V shed 0 bases and J shed 3 bases, with 12 bases lying between them. The CDR3 sequence: CASSVAPAWEETQYF. CDR3 nucleotide sequence: TGTGCCAGCAGCGTAGCTCCCGCGTGGGAAGAGACCCAGTACTTC.

This clonotype was found many times. This chain uses TRBV11-1 with TRBJ2-1; 16 positions agree with TRBD2. Germline V gives CDR1 SGHAT, CDR2 FQDESV (reference sequence). The CDR3 runs 19 residues. V gave up 5 bases and J gave up 4 bases; unmatched junction bases: 11. CDR3 nucleotide sequence: TGTGCCAGCAGCGAGGGACTAGCGGGAGGGGGCGAGGAATACAATGAGCAGTTCTTC. Its translation: CASSEGLAGGGEEYNEQFF.

V and J are TRBV6-5 and TRBJ1-1; D is ambiguous. The CDR3 extends over 14 amino acids. Germline CDR1 and CDR2: MNHEY and SVGAGI. V was shortened by 4 bases and J by 0 bases, with 9 bases between the two germline ends. The DNA for the CDR3 is TGTGCCAGCAGTTTTAGTAAGCTGAACACTGAAGCTTTCTTT. Translated: CASSFSKLNTEAFF.

The chain recombines TRBV2 with TRBJ2-7; 7 bases are shared with TRBD1. The CDR3 runs 13 residues. Looked up from germline, CDR1 is SNHLY and CDR2 is FYNNEI. J gave up 5 bases and V 7 bases, and 8 bases lay outside the gene matches. The CDR3 is CASTDRVLDEQYF. The CDR3 DNA reads as TGTGCCAGCACCGACAGGGTACTAGACGAGCAGTACTTC.

This clonotype was detected many times. The genes are TRBV7-2 and TRBJ2-5, with TRBD1 as a possible D gene (5 bases). V lost 1 base and J lost 4, with 7 bases in between. The CDR3 covers 13 residues. Germline-derived CDR1 and CDR2 are SGHTA and FQGNSA. CDR3 DNA sequence: TGTGCCAGCAGCTTAGTCAGGGCAGAGACCCAGTACTTC. This translates into CASSLVRAETQYF.

This clonotype showed up many times. This rearrangement joins TRBV29-1 to TRBJ2-3; possibly TRBD1 for D (6 bases). V lost 6 bases and J lost 2, with 12 bases in between. The CDR3 contains 13 residues. Germline V gene data show CDR1 as SQVTM and CDR2 as ANQGSEA. The CDR3 region has the DNA TGCAGCGTCGATCGACAGGCCACAGATACGCAGTATTTT. Protein sequence: CSVDRQATDTQYF.

The chain recombines TRBV12-3 or TRBV12-4 with TRBJ2-3; D could derive from TRBD1 or TRBD2 (5 bases each). This CDR3 is built from 15 residues. Deletions cut 2 bases from V and 4 bases from J, with 13 bases between. CDR3 protein: CASSLRLLGADTQYF. In DNA, the CDR3 is TGTGCCAGCAGTTTACGGCTTCTGGGGGCAGATACGCAGTATTTT.

This clonotype showed up just a few times. This chain uses TRBV6-2 or TRBV6-3 with TRBJ2-5; TRBD1 agrees at 8 bases. Per germline, CDR1 MNHEY and CDR2 SVGEGT. V lost 9 bases to trimming and J lost 1 base; unmatched junction nucleotides: 13. The CDR3 length is 16 residues. The chain's CDR3 is CARGQAVLNFQETQYF. DNA of the CDR3: TGTGCCAGGGGACAGGCCGTATTAAATTTCCAAGAGACCCAGTACTTC.

This clonotype occurred many times. The chain has TRBV15 and TRBJ2-2; D gene uncertain. Between the trimmed V and J ends, which lost 3 bases and 5 bases, there was a span of 7 bases. The germline CDR1 and CDR2 sequences are LNHNV and YYDKDF (reference sequence). The CDR3 is made up of 13 amino acids. CDR3 nucleotides: TGTGCCACCAGCAGGGTCGGTACCGGGGAGCTGTTTTTT. Encoded protein: CATSRVGTGELFF.

This clonotype was observed many times. The V and J genes are TRBV5-1 and TRBJ2-1; 9 bases map to TRBD2. In germline, CDR1 is SGHRS, CDR2 YFSETQ. V was pared by 0 bases and J by 9 bases, with 7 bases of the junction left unmatched. The CDR3 totals 15 residues. This CDR3 is CASSLGLREGFEQFF. CDR3 nucleotides: TGCGCCAGCAGCTTGGGGTTGCGGGAGGGCTTTGAGCAGTTCTTC.

Only a few counts were recorded for this clonotype. The chain carries TRBV11-2 and TRBJ1-4; 9 bases fit TRBD1. There are 15 residues in the CDR3. Germline loops: CDR1 SGHAT, CDR2 FQNNGV. V trimming: 1 base; J trimming: 5 bases; junction bases outside the gene matches: 2. CDR3 in DNA: TGTGCCAGCAGCTTAGTTGGACAGGGGAATGAAAAACTGTTTTTT. It encodes CASSLVGQGNEKLFF.

V is TRBV5-1 and J is TRBJ2-1; no reliable D call. V was shortened by 0 bases and J by 5 bases, with 9 bases between the two germline ends. This CDR3 is 14 amino acids long. Germline V gene lookup returns CDR1 SGHRS and CDR2 YFSETQ. As DNA, the CDR3 is TGCGCCAGCAGCTTGGAGGTTAGAGACAATGAGCAGTTCTTC. As protein: CASSLEVRDNEQFF.

The chain is built from TRBV18 and TRBJ2-4, with 9 nucleotides matching TRBD1. The CDR3 is made up of 14 amino acids. Trimming at V came to 6 bases and at J to 8 bases, leaving 8 bases not matched to a gene. Germline lookup yields CDR1 KGHSH and CDR2 LQKENI. CDR3 bases: TGTGCCAGCTCGGAAAGGACAGGGGTTGACATTCAGTACTTC. Amino acids: CASSERTGVDIQYF.

This CDR3 is CSVEPSPGRGLGEQYF. CDR3 bases: TGCAGCGTTGAACCCTCTCCTGGGAGGGGGCTGGGGGAGCAGTACTTC. This chain joins TRBV29-1 and TRBJ2-7; D assignment may be TRBD1 or TRBD2 (7 bases each). The V gene lost 2 bases and the J gene lost 7 bases, with 24 bases spanning the gap. There are 16 residues in the CDR3. The germline gives CDR1 SQVTM, CDR2 ANQGSEA.

This clonotype has only a few counts. The chain is built from TRBV18 and TRBJ2-1, with TRBD2 identical over 8 bases. V shed 3 bases and J 1 base; nucleotides not matched to a gene: 17. The germline gives CDR1 KGHSH, CDR2 LQKENI. This CDR3 contains 20 residues. CDR3 loop: CASSPVVSVAGLRSYNEQFF. CDR3 coding DNA: TGTGCCAGCTCACCCGTCGTAAGTGTAGCGGGACTCAGGTCCTACAATGAGCAGTTCTTC. Drawing the rest from reference TRBV18 and TRBJ2-1, the complete variable domain is NAGVMQNPRHLVRRRGQEARLRCSPMKGHSHVYWYRQLPEEGLKFMVYLQKENIIDESGMPKERFSAEFPKEGPSILRIQQVVRGDSAAYFCASSPVVSVAGLRSYNEQFFGPGTRLTVL.

The J gene is TRBJ2-1, the V gene TRBV5-6, with unresolved D. The germline CDR1 and CDR2 sequences are SGHDT and YYEEEE. The CDR3 consists of 13 residues. V lost 4 bases, J lost 9 bases, and 14 bases lay in between. The CDR3 nucleotides read TGTGCCAGCAGCCCGGCCACGTTTATTGAGCAGTTCTTC. Protein product: CASSPATFIEQFF.

This clonotype turned up a few times. This sequence joins TRBV30 and TRBJ2-3; D is unresolved. The V end lost 4 bases, the J end lost 10 bases, and 15 bases lay between the germline ends. This CDR3 has 12 residues. The germline CDR1 and CDR2 sequences are GTSNPN and SVGIG (reference sequence). The CDR3 sequence: CAWKGPGWSQYF. For the CDR3, the DNA is TGTGCCTGGAAGGGCCCTGGATGGTCGCAGTATTTT.

There are many counts of this clonotype. The rearrangement uses TRBV4-1 and TRBJ2-2, with TRBD2 as a possible D gene (5 bases). CDR3 length: 13 residues. Germline assignment: CDR1 MGHRA and CDR2 YSYEKL. Trimming shortened V by 8 bases and J by 3 bases, and 10 bases separated the two germline ends. The CDR3 DNA sequence: TGCGCCAGCTCGGACTCCCACACCGGGGAGCTGTTTTTT. Its protein product is CASSDSHTGELFF.

This clonotype has just a few counts. V is TRBV4-3 and J is TRBJ2-7; 9 nucleotides align to TRBD2. Germline CDR1 LGHNA, CDR2 YSLEER. The junction had 13 bases not matched to a gene; V was cut back by 0 bases and J by 1 base. This CDR3 has 19 amino acids. The CDR3: CASSQDIGLATEISYEQYF. The CDR3 nucleotides are TGCGCCAGCAGCCAAGATATCGGACTAGCGACCGAGATTTCCTACGAGCAGTACTTC.

This clonotype was picked up many times. V and J are TRBV5-1 and TRBJ2-2; D is unresolved. This CDR3 comprises 13 residues. CDR1 and CDR2 (germline): SGHRS, YFSETQ. V lost 7 bases and J 4 bases, leaving 11 bases between the germline ends. For the CDR3, the DNA is TGCGCCAGCGGGAAAGGATCCACCGGGGAGCTGTTTTTT. Translated, it gives CASGKGSTGELFF.